The 10 T cell receptor beta chains presented below share a single source sample, sequenced in a study of shared clonotypes between healthy human individuals. The table came from immunoSEQ multiplex PCR; TCRdb's copy has only in-frame clones and leaves some out. In the table there are about 870,000 clones, over 90% of which are singletons. Naive-designated CD8 cells lacked CD45RO, were positively enriched for CCR7, and omitted terminally differentiated effector memory CD45RA+ cells. Material: naive CD8+ T cells sorted from blood. The receptors stem from a man in his thirties or forties in good health.

The V gene is TRBV5-4, the J gene TRBJ2-1; 8 bases are shared with TRBD2. Germline V gives CDR1 SGHNT, CDR2 YYREEE (reference sequence). This CDR3 comprises 15 residues. The trim removed 2 bases at V and 3 bases at J, leaving 4 bases unmatched. CDR3 sequence reads: CASSFAGGFYNEQFF. The CDR3 DNA follows: TGTGCCAGCAGCTTTGCGGGAGGATTCTACAATGAGCAGTTCTTC.

The CDR3 DNA sequence: TGTGCCACCCAAGGGGAAAGGCCCGCCAAAGGAGAGACCCAGTACTTC. Its protein is CATQGERPAKGETQYF. The chain links TRBV28 to TRBJ2-5, with D maybe TRBD1 (5 bases). The CDR3 spans 16 residues. Germline V gene sequence: CDR1 MDHEN, CDR2 SYDVKM. V was pared by 10 bases and J by 4 bases, with 25 bases between.

This clone was seen once. This sequence joins TRBV28 and TRBJ2-7, with 7 bases fitting TRBD2. Unmatched junction bases numbered 11, after V lost 3 bases and J lost 3 bases. Germline CDR1 is MDHEN and CDR2 is SYDVKM. This CDR3 contains 16 residues. CDR3 sequence reads: CASSFGGRATGYEQYF. The CDR3 DNA reads as TGTGCCAGCAGTTTCGGTGGGAGGGCCACTGGCTACGAGCAGTACTTC.

J is TRBJ2-7 and V is TRBV27, with 9 bases identical to TRBD1. The J segment lost 6 bases and the V segment lost 1 base, leaving 7 bases of the junction unmatched. CDR1 and CDR2 (germline): MNHEY, SMNVEV (reference sequence). CDR3 length: 15 residues. The CDR3 bases are TGTGCCAGCAGTTTATTGGGACAGGGAAACGCCGAGCAGTACTTC. This translates into CASSLLGQGNAEQYF.

V and J are TRBV29-1 and TRBJ2-1; 7 bases agree with TRBD1. Germline CDR1 and CDR2: SQVTM and ANQGSEA. With 2 bases clipped from V and 1 base from J, the junction kept 11 bases outside the gene matches. This CDR3 is built from 17 residues. The CDR3: CSVETLTGVASYNEQFF. The CDR3 bases are TGCAGCGTTGAAACTCTCACAGGGGTGGCGTCCTACAATGAGCAGTTCTTC.

This clone was seen only once. This sample includes further DNA sequences coding for the same CDR3. The V gene is TRBV7-8, the J gene TRBJ2-1, with 7 bases identical to TRBD2. Per germline, CDR1 SGHVS and CDR2 FQNEAQ. The CDR3 covers 16 residues. Trimming removed 5 bases from V and 9 bases from J; junction bases left unmatched: 16. CDR3 loop: CASSAERGVPTGEQFF. The CDR3 DNA is TGTGCCAGCAGCGCAGAGCGGGGAGTTCCAACAGGTGAGCAGTTCTTC.

The chain has TRBV5-5 and TRBJ1-5; no definite D call. The V end was cut by 1 base, the J end by 7 bases, with 9 bases between. The CDR3 covers 13 residues. Germline V gene sequence: CDR1 SGHKS, CDR2 YYEKEE (reference sequence). The CDR3 loop is CASSLTLSQPQHF. The CDR3 DNA sequence: TGTGCCAGCAGCTTGACACTAAGCCAGCCCCAGCATTTT.

This rearrangement joins TRBV7-9 to TRBJ2-5; 8 bases line up with TRBD1. The CDR3 has 15 amino acids. The V segment lost 5 bases and the J segment 5 bases; nucleotides outside the gene matches: 10. Germline lookup yields CDR1 SEHNR and CDR2 FQNEAQ (reference sequence). DNA for the CDR3: TGTGCCAGCAGCGCCGCGGACAGGGCCCGGGAGACCCAGTACTTC. This sequence encodes CASSAADRARETQYF.

This clone has only one observation. The V call is TRBV6-6, the J call TRBJ2-1; D is possibly TRBD1 or TRBD2 (5 bases each). CDR1 is MNHNY and CDR2 is SVGAGI in the germline V gene (reference sequence). Trimming left V 4 bases short and J 2 bases short, with 12 bases between. This CDR3 comprises 15 residues. In nucleotides, the CDR3 is TGTGCCAGCAGTTCGATTTTGGGACCCTACAATGAGCAGTTCTTC. It encodes CASSSILGPYNEQFF.

This clone has only a few counts. The V and J genes are TRBV27 and TRBJ2-1; no firm D call. The germline V gene encodes CDR1 MNHEY and CDR2 SMNVEV (reference sequence). Trimming removed 5 bases from V and 8 bases from J, with 16 bases in between. The CDR3 length is 14 residues. DNA for the CDR3: TGTGCCAGCAGTCCCTCTGGACCCACCTATGAGCAGTTCTTC. It is translated as CASSPSGPTYEQFF.